This T cell receptor (beta chain) was sequenced during a study of shared clonotypes between healthy human individuals. The CDR3 sequence is 11 residues long. CDR1 SGHRS and CDR2 YFSETQ come from the germline V gene. The ends were cut back, 0 bases at V and 5 bases at J, with 1 base in the middle. This clone was seen a few times. A much larger clone differs from this one at a single base, so this may be a read error. The same CDR3 is also encoded by other DNA sequences in this sample. The protocol was immunoSEQ multiplex PCR, while the TCRdb copy is restricted to in-frame clones and leaves out a portion. The sample holds some 1 million clones, about 77% seen once.

What was sequenced was memory CD4+ T cells sorted from blood. Subset described: CD45RA-negative fraction. This TCR came from a man between 18 and 35 years old in good health. The rearrangement links TRBV5-1 to TRBJ2-3; no clear D gene. The CDR3, as DNA: TGCGCCAGCAGCTTGGAAGATACGCAGTATTTT. It encodes CASSLEDTQYF.